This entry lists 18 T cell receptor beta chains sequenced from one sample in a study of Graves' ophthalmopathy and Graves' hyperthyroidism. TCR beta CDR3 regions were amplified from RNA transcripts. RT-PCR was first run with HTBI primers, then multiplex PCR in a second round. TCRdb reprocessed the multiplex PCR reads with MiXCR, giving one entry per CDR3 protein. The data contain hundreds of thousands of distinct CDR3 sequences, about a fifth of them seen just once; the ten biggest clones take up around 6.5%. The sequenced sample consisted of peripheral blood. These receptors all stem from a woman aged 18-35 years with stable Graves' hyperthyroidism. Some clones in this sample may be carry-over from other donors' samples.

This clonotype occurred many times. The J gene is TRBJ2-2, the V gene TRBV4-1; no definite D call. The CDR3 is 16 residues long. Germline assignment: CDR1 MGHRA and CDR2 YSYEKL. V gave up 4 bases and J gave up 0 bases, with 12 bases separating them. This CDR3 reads CASSLTTSANTGELFF. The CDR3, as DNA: TGCGCCAGCAGCCTAACTACCTCAGCGAACACCGGGGAGCTGTTTTTT.

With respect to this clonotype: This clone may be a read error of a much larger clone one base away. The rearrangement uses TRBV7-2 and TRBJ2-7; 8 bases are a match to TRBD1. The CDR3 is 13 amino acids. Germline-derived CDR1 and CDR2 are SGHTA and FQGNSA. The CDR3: CAWSPDRGYEHYF. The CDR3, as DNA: TGTGCCTGGAGTCCCGACAGGGGCTACGAGCATTACTTC.

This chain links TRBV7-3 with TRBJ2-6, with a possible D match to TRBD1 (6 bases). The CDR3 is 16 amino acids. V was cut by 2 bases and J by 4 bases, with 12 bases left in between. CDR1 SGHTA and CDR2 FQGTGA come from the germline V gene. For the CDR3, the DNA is TGTGCCAGCAGCTTATCCACAGGGTCGGGGGCCAACGTCCTGACTTTC. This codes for CASSLSTGSGANVLTF.

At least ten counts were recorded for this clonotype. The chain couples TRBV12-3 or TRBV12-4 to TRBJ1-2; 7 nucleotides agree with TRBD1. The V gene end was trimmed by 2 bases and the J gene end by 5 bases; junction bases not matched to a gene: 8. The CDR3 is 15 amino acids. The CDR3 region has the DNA TGTGCCAGCAGTTTAATGCCGGGACAGACATATGGCTACACCTTC. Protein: CASSLMPGQTYGYTF.

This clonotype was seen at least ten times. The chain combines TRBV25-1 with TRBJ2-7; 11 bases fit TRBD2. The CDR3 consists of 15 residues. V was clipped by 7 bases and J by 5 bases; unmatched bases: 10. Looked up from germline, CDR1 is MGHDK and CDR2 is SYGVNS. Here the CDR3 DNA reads TGTGCCAGCAAAACTAGCGGGAGTCCCGCCAACGAGCAGTACTTC. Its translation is CASKTSGSPANEQYF.

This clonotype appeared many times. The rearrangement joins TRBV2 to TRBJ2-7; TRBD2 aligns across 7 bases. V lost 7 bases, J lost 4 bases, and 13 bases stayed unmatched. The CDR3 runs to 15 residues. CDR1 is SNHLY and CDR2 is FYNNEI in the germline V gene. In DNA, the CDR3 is TGTGCCAGCAACCCGAGGGGCGGGAGATTGTACGAGCAGTACTTC. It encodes CASNPRGGRLYEQYF.

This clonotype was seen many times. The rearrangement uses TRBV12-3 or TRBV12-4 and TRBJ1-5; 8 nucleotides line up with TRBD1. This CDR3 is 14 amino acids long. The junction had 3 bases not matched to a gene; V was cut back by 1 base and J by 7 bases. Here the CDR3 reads CASSLGGQGQPQHF. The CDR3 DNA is TGTGCCAGCAGTTTAGGTGGACAGGGACAGCCCCAGCATTTT.

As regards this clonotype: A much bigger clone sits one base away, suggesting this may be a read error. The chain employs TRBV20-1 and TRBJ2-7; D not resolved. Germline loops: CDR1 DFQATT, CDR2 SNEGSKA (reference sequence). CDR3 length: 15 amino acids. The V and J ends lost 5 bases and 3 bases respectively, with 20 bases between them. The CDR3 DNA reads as TGCAGTGCTGCCCCCCGGACCGGAAACTTCTACGAGCAGTACTTC. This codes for CSAAPRTGNFYEQYF.

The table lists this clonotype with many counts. The CDR3 DNA follows: TGCAGCGTTGAAGGGACAGGGGGCATCTACGAGCAGTACTTC. This gives the protein CSVEGTGGIYEQYF. The chain links TRBV29-1 to TRBJ2-7, with 11 bases fitting TRBD1. Germline V gene sequence: CDR1 SQVTM, CDR2 ANQGSEA. V shed 1 base and J 3 bases; nucleotides not matched to a gene: 2. The length of the CDR3 is 14 residues.

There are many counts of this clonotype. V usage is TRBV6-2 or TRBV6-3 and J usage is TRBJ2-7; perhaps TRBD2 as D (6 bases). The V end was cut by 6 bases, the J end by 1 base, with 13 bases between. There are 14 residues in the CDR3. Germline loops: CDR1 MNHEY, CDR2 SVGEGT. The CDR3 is CASRPEGLSYEQYF. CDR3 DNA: TGTGCCAGCAGGCCGGAGGGGTTATCCTACGAGCAGTACTTC.

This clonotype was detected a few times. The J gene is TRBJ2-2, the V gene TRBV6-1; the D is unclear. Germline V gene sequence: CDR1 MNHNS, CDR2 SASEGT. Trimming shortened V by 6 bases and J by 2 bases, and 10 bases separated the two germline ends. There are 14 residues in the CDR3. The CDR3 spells CASRGWTNTGELFF. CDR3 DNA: TGTGCCAGCAGGGGGTGGACCAACACCGGGGAGCTGTTTTTT.

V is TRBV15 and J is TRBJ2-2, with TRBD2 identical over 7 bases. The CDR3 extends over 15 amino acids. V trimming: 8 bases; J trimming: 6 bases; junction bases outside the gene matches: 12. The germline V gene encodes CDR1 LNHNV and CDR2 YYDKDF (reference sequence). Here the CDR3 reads CATQGASGGAGELFF. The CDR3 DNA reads TGTGCCACCCAAGGGGCTAGCGGTGGGGCCGGGGAGCTGTTTTTT.

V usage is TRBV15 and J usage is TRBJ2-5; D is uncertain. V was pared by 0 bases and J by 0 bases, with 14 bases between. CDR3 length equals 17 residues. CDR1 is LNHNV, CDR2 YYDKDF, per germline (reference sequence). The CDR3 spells CATSRDPSKTYQETQYF. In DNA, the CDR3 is TGTGCCACCAGCAGAGACCCCTCCAAAACGTACCAAGAGACCCAGTACTTC.

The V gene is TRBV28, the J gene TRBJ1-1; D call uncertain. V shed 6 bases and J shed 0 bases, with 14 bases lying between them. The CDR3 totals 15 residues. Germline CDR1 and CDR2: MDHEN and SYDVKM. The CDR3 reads CASSRIPGLNTEAFF. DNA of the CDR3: TGTGCCAGCAGCAGGATCCCAGGCCTGAACACTGAAGCTTTCTTT.

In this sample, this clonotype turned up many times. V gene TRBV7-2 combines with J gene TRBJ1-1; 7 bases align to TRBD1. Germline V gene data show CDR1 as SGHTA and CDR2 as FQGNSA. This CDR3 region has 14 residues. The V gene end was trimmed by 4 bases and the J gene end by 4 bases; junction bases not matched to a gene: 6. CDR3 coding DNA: TGTGCCAGCAGCTACCATTCAGGGGGCACTGAAGCTTTCTTT. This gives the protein CASSYHSGGTEAFF.

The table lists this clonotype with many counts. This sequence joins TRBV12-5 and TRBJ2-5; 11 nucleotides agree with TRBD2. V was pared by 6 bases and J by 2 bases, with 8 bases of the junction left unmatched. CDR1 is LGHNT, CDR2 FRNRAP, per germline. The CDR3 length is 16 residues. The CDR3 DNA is TGTGCTAGTGGCCCGGGACTAGCGGATACACAAGAGACCCAGTACTTC. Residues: CASGPGLADTQETQYF.

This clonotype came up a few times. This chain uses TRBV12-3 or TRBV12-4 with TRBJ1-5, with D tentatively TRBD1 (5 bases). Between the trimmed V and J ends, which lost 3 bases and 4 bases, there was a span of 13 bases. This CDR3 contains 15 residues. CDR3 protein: CASSFEGLGNQPQHF. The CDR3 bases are TGTGCCAGCAGTTTCGAGGGGTTAGGTAATCAGCCCCAGCATTTT.

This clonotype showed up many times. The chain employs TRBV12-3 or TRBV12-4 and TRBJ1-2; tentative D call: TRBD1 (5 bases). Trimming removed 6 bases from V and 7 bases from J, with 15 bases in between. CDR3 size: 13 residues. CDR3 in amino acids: CASSPLREGGYTF. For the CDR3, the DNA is TGTGCCAGCAGCCCTCTCAGGGAGGGTGGCTACACCTTC.